Detailed here is one TCR beta chain. Its antigen is currently unknown. The CDR3 is 14 residues long. Trimming took off 2 bases at V and 1 base at J, with 9 bases between the two ends. From germline, CDR1 is SGHTA and CDR2 FQGNSA. Isolated per sample were at least 6 million PBMCs. Combining a sample-barcoded 5' primer with a J-beta primer mix, a second PCR ran for roughly 7 to 11 cycles. TCRdb passed the 5' RACE reads through MiXCR, listing each CDR3 protein once. Of over 600,000 distinct CDR3 sequences listed, 56% are singletons. The sample comes from a study of blood T cells in healthy people across ages. Regarding the study as a whole: PBMC samples, being unsorted, prevented any conclusive comparison of naive and antigen-experienced cells. Significant beta diversity loss was already apparent by age approximately 40, declining roughly linearly.

The sample was blood. The TCR was taken from a man between 35 and 55 years old in good health. The chain has TRBV7-2 and TRBJ2-7; D not certain. CDR3: CASSLIPESYEQYF. The CDR3 DNA follows: TGTGCCAGCAGCTTAATCCCAGAATCCTACGAGCAGTACTTC.